This TCR beta chain was observed in a study of T-cell reconstitution after alpha-beta-depleted transplantation in children. This CDR3 region has 14 residues. Germline CDR1 is MNHEY and CDR2 is SVGAGI. Trimming pared 2 bases from V and 2 bases from J, leaving 10 bases between. This clonotype was observed many times. Unique molecular identifiers featured in how the TCRbeta library was prepared. From the PCR reads, TCRdb called clonotypes with MiXCR, one entry per CDR3 protein. The sample lists hundreds of thousands of distinct CDR3 sequences, 10% seen once, with 2% in the top ten. Source: PBMCs, taken before TCRalphabeta/CD19-depleted stem cell transplant. The rearrangement joins TRBV6-5 to TRBJ2-7; possibly TRBD2 for D (5 bases). The source is a child aged 2 to 15 with inherited bone marrow failure, due to receive a stem cell transplant. The DNA for the CDR3 is TGTGCCAGCAGTTACGGAGAGGGTCCCTACGAGCAGTACTTC. Translating it yields CASSYGEGPYEQYF.